These T cell receptor beta chains were read from a single sample in a study of control samples from healthy donors and cancer patients. The data were produced by immunoSEQ multiplex PCR, yet TCRdb's version contains in-frame clones alone and is incomplete. The sample records more than 80,000 clones, over 90% being singletons. Sequenced input: blood. The receptors stem from a man aged 18 to 29 in good health. Both conserved end residues are part of each CDR3. The D gene is left open where the match is weak. The size of a clone is reported for some rows only, either as once, few or many, or as a class for expanded clones.

NA TRBJ1-2 TRBV4-3 NA CASSQDGGAKGYTF TGCGCCAGCAGCCAAGACGGCGGAGCGAAGGGCTACACCTTC
NA TRBJ2-5 TRBV5-4 TRBD1 CASSNARTGQETQYF TGTGCCAGCAGCAACGCCCGGACAGGACAAGAGACCCAGTACTTC
NA TRBJ1-1 TRBV4-2 NA CASSKGQNTEAFF TGTGCCAGCAGCAAGGGACAGAACACTGAAGCTTTCTTT
NA TRBJ1-2 TRBV6-5 NA CASSYSGITGNGYTF TGTGCCAGCAGTTACTCGGGGATTACAGGGAATGGCTACACCTTC
NA TRBJ2-3 TRBV4-3 NA CASSQDHRTSTDTQYF TGCGCCAGCAGCCAAGATCACCGGACTAGCACAGATACGCAGTATTTT
NA TRBJ2-7 TRBV11-3 NA CASSLGVEGSSTSDEQYF TGTGCCAGCAGCTTAGGAGTAGAGGGTTCTAGTACTTCCGACGAGCAGTACTTC
NA TRBJ2-7 TRBV7-2 NA CASSYTDSLRDEQYF TGTGCCAGCAGTTACACGGACAGCCTCCGGGACGAGCAGTACTTC
NA TRBJ1-1 TRBV6-5 NA CASKQWDVNTEAFF TGTGCCAGCAAGCAATGGGACGTAAACACTGAAGCTTTCTTT
NA TRBJ1-2 TRBV10-3 NA CAISESIKSLNLRGYTF TGTGCCATCAGTGAGTCGATTAAGTCCCTGAACCTAAGAGGCTACACCTTC
once TRBJ1-2 TRBV19 NA CASSIDQGRKHGYTF TGTGCCAGTAGTATAGATCAGGGGAGAAAACACGGCTACACCTTC
NA TRBJ2-3 TRBV3-1/TRBV3-2 NA CASSQITDTQYF TGTGCCAGCAGCCAGATCACAGATACGCAGTATTTT
NA TRBJ1-2 TRBV30 TRBD1 CAWADRETRGYRLF TGTGCCTGGGCGGACAGGGAAACCCGTGGCTACAGGCTTTTC
NA TRBJ2-6 TRBV30 TRBD1 CASGTGPSSGANVLTF TGTGCCTCTGGGACAGGCCCCTCCTCTGGGGCCAACGTCCTGACTTTC
once TRBJ2-7 TRBV7-6 TRBD2 CASSLEGWISGDEQYF TGTGCCAGCAGCTTAGAGGGGTGGATTAGCGGGGACGAGCAGTACTTC
NA TRBJ1-3 TRBV5-5 NA CASSGFDSGNTIYF TGTGCCAGCAGCGGATTCGACTCTGGAAACACCATATATTTT
NA TRBJ1-1 TRBV12-3/TRBV12-4 NA CASSAGGTEAFF TGTGCCAGCAGTGCGGGGGGCACTGAAGCTTTCTTT
NA TRBJ1-1 TRBV6-6 TRBD1 CASRRQGNTEAFF TGTGCCAGCAGACGACAGGGAAACACTGAAGCTTTCTTT
NA TRBJ2-7 TRBV6-5 NA CASSRSGPSYEQYF TGTGCCAGCAGCCGGAGCGGACCCAGCTACGAGCAGTACTTC
NA TRBJ2-3 TRBV9 NA CASSAGTSGTDTQYF TGTGCCAGCAGCGCCGGGACAAGCGGCACAGATACGCAGTATTTT
once TRBJ1-6 TRBV5-6 TRBD1 CASSLDGTGGSYNSPLHF TGTGCCAGCAGCTTGGATGGGACAGGGGGCTCCTATAATTCACCCCTCCACTTT
NA TRBJ1-3 TRBV3-1/TRBV3-2 TRBD1 CASSLQGGSGGNTIYF TGTGCCAGCAGCCTCCAAGGGGGCTCGGGAGGAAACACCATATATTTT
NA TRBJ2-1 TRBV27 TRBD2 CASNALLAGVGEQFF TGTGCCAGCAACGCCCTACTAGCGGGAGTGGGGGAGCAGTTCTTC
NA TRBJ2-5 TRBV5-1 TRBD1 CASSGGQAPPEETQYF TGCGCCAGCAGTGGGGGACAGGCGCCCCCCGAAGAGACCCAGTACTTC
NA TRBJ1-1 TRBV2 NA CASSEPGPQTEAFF TGTGCCAGCAGTGAACCGGGGCCCCAGACTGAAGCTTTCTTT
NA TRBJ2-7 TRBV5-1 TRBD1 CASSSLMGQGKFGEQYF TGCGCCAGCAGCTCGCTTATGGGACAGGGTAAATTCGGCGAGCAGTACTTC
NA TRBJ2-3 TRBV6-2/TRBV6-3 TRBD2 CASSRGLAIFADTQYF TGTGCCAGCAGCCGGGGACTAGCGATATTTGCAGATACGCAGTATTTT
NA TRBJ1-1 TRBV6-5 NA CASSHRGNTEAFF TGTGCCAGCAGTCATAGGGGGAACACTGAAGCTTTCTTT
NA TRBJ1-5 TRBV12-5 NA CASGLPHERNQPQHF TGTGCTAGTGGTTTGCCACACGAGAGAAATCAGCCCCAGCATTTT
NA TRBJ2-2 TRBV10-3 NA CALRRDSRTGELFF TGTGCCCTAAGACGGGACTCAAGAACCGGGGAGCTGTTTTTT
NA TRBJ1-1 TRBV19 TRBD1 CASRPGTGKETEAFF TGTGCCAGTAGACCCGGGACAGGGAAGGAGACTGAAGCTTTCTTT
NA TRBJ1-5 TRBV6-5 NA CASKAGDDQPQHF TGTGCCAGCAAAGCAGGGGACGATCAGCCCCAGCATTTT
NA TRBJ2-1 TRBV4-1 TRBD2 CASSQAGGSYNEQFF TGCGCCAGCAGCCAAGCGGGAGGGTCCTACAATGAGCAGTTCTTC
NA TRBJ2-3 TRBV7-2 NA CASSPILAELGTDTQYF TGTGCCAGCAGCCCGATCCTTGCGGAGCTTGGAACAGATACGCAGTATTTT
NA TRBJ1-4 TRBV3-1/TRBV3-2 TRBD1 CASSPLGGFNEKLFF TGTGCCAGCAGCCCCCTAGGGGGCTTTAATGAAAAACTGTTTTTT
NA TRBJ2-2 TRBV4-3 TRBD1 CASSHTKYRGTNTGELFF TGCGCCAGCAGCCACACCAAATACAGGGGAACGAACACCGGGGAGCTGTTTTTT
NA TRBJ1-4 TRBV30 TRBD1 CAWSDPQGTNEKLFF TGTGCCTGGAGTGACCCACAGGGGACTAATGAAAAACTGTTTTTT
NA TRBJ2-1 TRBV6-5 NA CASSFQSGDEQFF TGTGCCAGCAGTTTCCAATCCGGGGATGAGCAGTTCTTC
NA TRBJ1-3 TRBV5-1 NA CASSEGRAGNTIYF TGCGCCAGCAGCGAGGGACGGGCTGGAAACACCATATATTTT
NA TRBJ2-7 TRBV3-1/TRBV3-2 NA CASSQVGSPYEQYF TGTGCCAGCAGCCAAGTTGGGAGTCCCTACGAGCAGTACTTC
NA TRBJ2-5 TRBV3-1/TRBV3-2 NA CASSQDQNFYVQETQYF TGTGCCAGCAGCCAAGACCAGAACTTTTATGTACAAGAGACCCAGTACTTC
NA TRBJ1-2 TRBV19 NA CASMSGRSNYGYTF TGTGCCAGTATGAGCGGCAGATCTAACTATGGCTACACCTTC
NA TRBJ1-6 TRBV5-1 NA CASSLEGEANSPLHF TGCGCCAGCAGCTTGGAGGGGGAAGCTAATTCACCCCTCCACTTT
NA TRBJ1-4 TRBV7-9 NA CASSLAGANEKLFF TGTGCCAGCAGCTTAGCAGGTGCTAATGAAAAACTGTTTTTT
NA TRBJ2-1 TRBV5-1 NA CASSTKGANEQFF TGCGCCAGCAGTACTAAGGGTGCGAATGAGCAGTTCTTC
NA TRBJ2-7 TRBV27 TRBD2 CASRPRGRSQEQYF TGTGCCAGCAGACCACGCGGGAGGTCTCAGGAGCAGTACTTC